This TCR beta chain stems from a study of shared clonotypes between healthy human individuals. The CDR3 is made up of 15 amino acids. Germline trimming cut 1 base from V and 4 bases from J; bases unmatched to any gene: 4. CDR1 and CDR2 (germline): SGHRS, YFSETQ. CD45RO-negative CD8 cells positively selected for CCR7 made up the naive population, which excluded terminally differentiated effector memory CD45RA+ cells. The study ran the assay at deep level. Measured with immunoSEQ multiplex PCR; TCRdb has only the in-frame clones, and not every one. The sample consists of fewer than 800,000 clones, under 95% of them appearing once.

Sequencing input: naive CD8+ T cells sorted from blood. This clonotype was obtained from a man aged 30 to 39 in good health. The J gene is TRBJ2-5, the V gene TRBV5-1, with 10 bases fitting TRBD2. Here the CDR3 reads CASSLPSGSAETQYF. As DNA, the CDR3 is TGCGCCAGCAGCTTGCCTAGCGGGAGTGCAGAGACCCAGTACTTC.